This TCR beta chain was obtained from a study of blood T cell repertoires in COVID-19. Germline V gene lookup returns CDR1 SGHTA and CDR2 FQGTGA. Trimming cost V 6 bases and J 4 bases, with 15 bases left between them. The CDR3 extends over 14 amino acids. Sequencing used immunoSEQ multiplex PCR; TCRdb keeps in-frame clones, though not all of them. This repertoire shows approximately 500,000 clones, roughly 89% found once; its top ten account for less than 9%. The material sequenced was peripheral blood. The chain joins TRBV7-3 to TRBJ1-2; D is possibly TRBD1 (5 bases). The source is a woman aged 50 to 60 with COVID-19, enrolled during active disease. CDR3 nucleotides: TGTGCCAGCAGTCTAGGGGCGGAGGGCTATGGCTACACCTTC. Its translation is CASSLGAEGYGYTF.